This TCR beta chain comes out of a study of T cells in localized non-small cell lung cancer. Whole-study findings and limits: The highest T cell clonality was in uninvolved adjacent lung, above tumor. Heterogeneity within the tumor remains possible, as just one region underwent sequencing.

Looked up from germline, CDR1 is LNHDA and CDR2 is SQIVND (reference sequence). The CDR3 spans 16 residues. V was shortened by 0 bases and J by 2 bases, with 8 bases between the two germline ends. For this clone: The antigen is not known.

Assay: immunoSEQ multiplex PCR; the TCRdb copy retains only in-frame clones and omits some. The profile covers 64,000 or so clones, with almost 90% appearing a single time and approximately 2% taken by the ten largest. The source material was peripheral blood, sampled before any cancer treatment. The chain couples TRBV19 to TRBJ1-6; D remains ambiguous. The TCR comes from a woman aged 35 to 70 with stage I lung adenocarcinoma. The CDR3 nucleotides read TGTGCCAGTAGTATAGATCCGAACGCCTATAATTCACCCCTCCACTTT. Protein: CASSIDPNAYNSPLHF. The full variable domain, rest sourced from reference TRBV19 and TRBJ1-6, is DGGITQSPKYLFRKEGQNVTLSCEQNLNHDAMYWYRQDPGQGLRLIYYSQIVNDFQKGDIAEGYSVSREKKESFPLTVTSAQKNPTAFYLCASSIDPNAYNSPLHFGNGTRLTVT.